This entry is about one T cell receptor beta chain. Its antigen is currently unknown. This sample is part of a study of pediatric ulcerative colitis. Points from the study as a whole: Blood-rectal clonal overlap within each person was significantly higher in ulcerative colitis patients than controls.

Controls had colonoscopy for suspected IBD, with normal endoscopy and no IBD the following year. Profiled with immunoSEQ multiplex PCR; TCRdb holds only in-frame clones, not every one. The sample shows under 70,000 clones, about 87% of them seen only once. This receptor was obtained from a boy between 5 and 17 years old who was a control in a study of pediatric ulcerative colitis. Sample: blood.

In nucleotides, the CDR3 is TGTGCCAGCAGCTTAATAGCTGGCACAGATACGCAGTATTTT. This sequence encodes CASSLIAGTDTQYF. The chain is built from TRBV7-3 and TRBJ2-3; no definite D call. The V end was cut by 1 base, the J end by 1 base, with 6 bases between. Germline CDR1 SGHTA, CDR2 FQGTGA. This CDR3 spans 14 amino acids.